Shown below are 2 T cell receptor beta chains from a single sample sequenced in a study of cytomegalovirus exposure and HLA in healthy donors. The PCR was carried out with 60 Vbeta primers and 13 Jbeta primers. Generated by immunoSEQ multiplex PCR, the TCRdb table keeps only in-frame clones and is missing some. The sample carries fewer than 110,000 clones, approximately 70% recorded once. Sequenced material: PBMCs. These receptors all stem from a woman aged 45 to 65 in good health and CMV-seronegative.

J is TRBJ2-7 and V is TRBV6-5; TRBD1 might be the D (6 bases). Trimming removed 10 bases at V and 3 bases at J, with 16 bases between. Germline V gene sequence: CDR1 MNHEY, CDR2 SVGAGI. CDR3 size: 13 residues. CDR3 sequence reads: CATLNRDRYEQYF. DNA of the CDR3: TGTGCCACCTTGAACAGGGACCGCTACGAGCAGTACTTC.

The rearrangement uses TRBV6-1 and TRBJ2-1; 13 bases match TRBD2. This CDR3 has 16 amino acids. The V gene's germline CDR1 is MNHNS and CDR2 SASEGT. After removal of 4 bases from V and 4 bases from J, the junction contained 4 bases not matched to a gene. CDR3 DNA: TGTGCCAGCAGTGGGGGGACTAGCGGGGAATACAATGAGCAGTTCTTC. It translates to CASSGGTSGEYNEQFF.